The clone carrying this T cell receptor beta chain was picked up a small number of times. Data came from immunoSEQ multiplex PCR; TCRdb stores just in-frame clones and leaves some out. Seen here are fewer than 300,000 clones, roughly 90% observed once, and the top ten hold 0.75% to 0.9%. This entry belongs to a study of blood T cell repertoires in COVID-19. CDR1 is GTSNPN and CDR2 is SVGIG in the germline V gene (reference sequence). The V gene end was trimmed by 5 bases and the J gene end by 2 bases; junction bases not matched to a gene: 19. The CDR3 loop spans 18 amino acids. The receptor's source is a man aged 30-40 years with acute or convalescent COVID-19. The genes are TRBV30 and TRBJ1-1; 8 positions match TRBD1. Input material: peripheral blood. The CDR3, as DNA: TGTGCCTGGTCACGCGGACAGGGCAGGGGAACAAGAAACACTGAAGCTTTCTTT. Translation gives CAWSRGQGRGTRNTEAFF.